These 28 T cell receptor beta chains were all obtained from the same sample, sequenced in a study of T cells in Graves' hyperthyroidism and ophthalmopathy. There were TCR beta CDR3 regions amplified from RNA transcripts. The TCR CDR3 first-round RT-PCR relied on the HTBI primer set. One entry per CDR3 protein, called by TCRdb with MiXCR from the multiplex PCR reads. Seen here are about 840,000 distinct CDR3 sequences, 38% observed once, and the top ten hold 8.9%. Sequencing used blood. The receptors here all came from a young man with Graves' hyperthyroidism.

The chain has TRBV9 and TRBJ1-3; the D is unclear. Germline CDR1 and CDR2: SGDLS and YYNGEE. V was clipped by 0 bases and J by 0 bases, with 13 bases between them. The CDR3 runs to 17 residues. CDR3 coding DNA: TGTGCCAGCAGCGTAGAGGCACGTATCGCCTCTGGAAACACCATATATTTT. It is translated as CASSVEARIASGNTIYF. Complete variable domain (other parts from reference TRBV9 and TRBJ1-3): DSGVTQTPKHLITATGQRVTLRCSPRSGDLSVYWYQQSLDQGLQFLIQYYNGEERAKGNILERFSAQQFPDLHSELNLSSLELGDSALYFCASSVEARIASGNTIYFGEGSWLTVV.

This clonotype showed up many times. Sequence at one end of the junction differs from germline and may be a read error. The chain recombines TRBV7-7 with TRBJ1-1, with a weak D call TRBD1 (5 bases). The CDR3 is 13 residues long. Germline lookup yields CDR1 SSHAT and CDR2 FNYEAQ (reference sequence). CDR3 nucleotides: TGTGCTAGCAGCACGGGACGGGACACTGAAGCTTTCTTT. It codes for CASSTGRDTEAFF.

This sequence joins TRBV7-3 and TRBJ1-1; 7 positions agree with TRBD1. V lost 6 bases, J lost 3 bases, and 7 bases stayed unmatched. CDR1 is SGHTA, CDR2 FQGTGA, per germline. The CDR3 loop spans 14 amino acids. The DNA of the CDR3 is TGTGCCAGCAGTAAACAGGGGTCTTACACTGAAGCTTTCTTT. Translation: CASSKQGSYTEAFF.

The J gene is TRBJ1-2, the V gene TRBV11-2; D is perhaps TRBD1 (5 bases). The germline V gene encodes CDR1 SGHAT and CDR2 FQNNGV. The CDR3 covers 16 residues. Trimming left V 5 bases short and J 3 bases short, with 19 bases between. CDR3 amino acids: CASSPQGGTLDYGYTF. Here the CDR3 DNA reads TGTGCCAGCAGCCCCCAAGGAGGGACGCTCGACTATGGCTACACCTTC.

The V gene is TRBV7-3, the J gene TRBJ1-3; TRBD1 is a possible D gene (5 bases). There are 15 residues in the CDR3. CDR1 is SGHTA and CDR2 is FQGTGA in the germline V gene. V lost 6 bases, J lost 4 bases, and 16 bases lay in between. The CDR3 protein is CASRGRGRLGNTIYF. CDR3 nucleotides: TGTGCCAGCAGGGGCCGGGGACGGTTGGGAAACACCATATATTTT.

This clonotype was recorded many times. V usage is TRBV7-2 and J usage is TRBJ2-5, with 9 bases matching TRBD2. CDR3 length: 14 residues. Germline V gene lookup returns CDR1 SGHTA and CDR2 FQGNSA. Germline trimming cut 8 bases from V and 1 base from J; bases unmatched to any gene: 5. CDR3 protein: CASGAAGGQETQYF. DNA of the CDR3: TGTGCCAGCGGGGCAGCGGGAGGCCAAGAGACCCAGTACTTC. Filled out from reference TRBV7-2 and TRBJ2-5, the complete variable domain reads GAGVSQSPSNKVTEKGKDVELRCDPISGHTALYWYRQSLGQGLEFLIYFQGNSAPDKSGLPSDRFSAERTGGSVSTLTIQRTQQEDSAVYLCASGAAGGQETQYFGPGTRLLVL.

The chain's CDR3 is CASSARAGTNQPQHF. The CDR3 bases are TGTGCCAGCAGTGCTAGGGCGGGAACCAATCAGCCCCAGCATTTT. This chain uses TRBV2 with TRBJ1-5; D remains ambiguous. This CDR3 comprises 15 residues. The V end was cut by 4 bases, the J end by 3 bases, with 13 bases between. The germline V gene encodes CDR1 SNHLY and CDR2 FYNNEI.

This clonotype occurred many times. The rearrangement uses TRBV29-1 and TRBJ2-5; no reliable D call. Trimming cost V 4 bases and J 5 bases, with 11 bases left between them. Germline lookup yields CDR1 SQVTM and CDR2 ANQGSEA. This CDR3 contains 12 residues. Here the CDR3 reads CSVADDEETQYF. The CDR3 bases are TGCAGCGTTGCGGACGATGAGGAGACCCAGTACTTC.

The chain joins TRBV29-1 to TRBJ1-2, with D perhaps TRBD1 (6 bases). CDR3 length: 12 residues. The V end lost 3 bases, the J end lost 8 bases, and 13 bases lay between the germline ends. Germline CDR1 is SQVTM and CDR2 is ANQGSEA. In DNA form, the CDR3 reads TGCAGCGTTGAGGGGGGCTCTGGAGGCTACACCTTC. Protein sequence: CSVEGGSGGYTF.

The genes are TRBV29-1 and TRBJ1-1; no firm D call. V dropped 4 bases and J dropped 6 bases, with 9 bases sitting between them. The CDR3 is 11 residues long. Per germline, CDR1 SQVTM and CDR2 ANQGSEA. The CDR3 nucleotides are TGCAGCGTTGGTGGGGAGGCTGAAGCTTTCTTT. This encodes CSVGGEAEAFF.

Ten or more counts support this clonotype. This chain links TRBV7-9 with TRBJ1-1; 7 bases agree with TRBD1. The ends lost 4 bases at V and 5 bases at J; junction bases unmatched: 7. In germline, CDR1 is SEHNR, CDR2 FQNEAQ (reference sequence). This CDR3 is built from 14 residues. CDR3 nucleotide sequence: TGTGCCAGCAGCTACACAGGGGCTGGGACTGAAGCTTTCTTT. This translates into CASSYTGAGTEAFF.

This chain links TRBV2 with TRBJ2-5, with D possibly TRBD2 on 5 matching bases. Germline lookup yields CDR1 SNHLY and CDR2 FYNNEI. Trimming pared 5 bases from V and 4 bases from J, leaving 17 bases between. The CDR3 contains 15 residues. As DNA, the CDR3 is TGTGCCAGCAGTTACTCGACCGGGGTTCGAGAGACCCAGTACTTC. This translates into CASSYSTGVRETQYF.

This clonotype showed up just a few times. The chain carries TRBV19 and TRBJ2-2, with D unclear. From germline, CDR1 is LNHDA and CDR2 SQIVND (reference sequence). The CDR3 runs 15 residues. V lost 1 base to trimming and J lost 4 bases, with 10 bases between them. The CDR3 loop is CASSIGEELTGELFF. In DNA, the CDR3 is TGTGCCAGTAGTATAGGCGAGGAACTCACCGGGGAGCTGTTTTTT.

V usage is TRBV7-8 and J usage is TRBJ1-6; D may be TRBD1 (5 bases). The CDR3 runs to 17 residues. Trimming took 1 base from V and 3 from J, leaving 13 bases between them. Germline V gene data show CDR1 as SGHVS and CDR2 as FQNEAQ. The CDR3 is CASSLVRAGDYNSPLHF. CDR3 nucleotides: TGTGCCAGCAGCTTAGTTCGAGCGGGGGACTATAATTCACCCCTCCACTTT.

The gene calls are TRBV24-1 and TRBJ1-6; D gene uncertain. The CDR3 extends over 18 amino acids. The germline V gene has CDR1 KGHDR and CDR2 SFDVKD. Deletions cut 3 bases from V and 6 bases from J, with 20 bases between. Written as DNA, the CDR3 is TGTGCCACCAGTGATCCAACGGGCCGGGAACGGTTTAATTCACCCCTCCACTTT. It specifies CATSDPTGRERFNSPLHF.

There are a few counts of this clonotype. The J gene is TRBJ2-7, the V gene TRBV11-2; 9 nucleotides align to TRBD2. The CDR3 consists of 15 residues. Per the germline V gene, CDR1 is SGHAT and CDR2 is FQNNGV. The V gene end was trimmed by 2 bases and the J gene end by 6 bases; junction bases not matched to a gene: 8. The CDR3 bases are TGTGCCAGCAGCTTATCTAGCGGGAAAGGCTTCGAGCAGTACTTC. As protein: CASSLSSGKGFEQYF.

This clonotype appeared many times. This rearrangement joins TRBV19 to TRBJ1-5, with 7 nucleotides matching TRBD1. The CDR3 has 13 residues. The V gene's germline CDR1 is LNHDA and CDR2 SQIVND (reference sequence). With 6 bases clipped from V and 6 bases from J, the junction kept 5 bases outside the gene matches. DNA for the CDR3: TGTGCCAGTAGCCAGGGGGTAGGTCAGCCCCAGCATTTT. Protein sequence: CASSQGVGQPQHF.

This clonotype was detected only a few times. This chain uses TRBV29-1 with TRBJ2-3; 7 nucleotides agree with TRBD2. CDR3 length: 13 residues. Per germline, CDR1 SQVTM and CDR2 ANQGSEA. After removal of 6 bases from V and 0 bases from J, the junction contained 3 bases not matched to a gene. CDR3 sequence (DNA): TGCAGCGTCCTTAGCGGGAGCACAGATACGCAGTATTTT. It codes for CSVLSGSTDTQYF.

This clonotype was seen just once. At one end, the junction sequence differs from germline, possibly due to a read error. The chain employs TRBV10-3 and TRBJ2-7; 7 nucleotides align to TRBD2. There are 14 residues in the CDR3. Germline lookup yields CDR1 ENHRY and CDR2 SYGVKD. Written as DNA, the CDR3 is TGTGCCAGCAGTTACATCATCGGACTAGATGAGCAGTACTTC. Encoded protein: CASSYIIGLDEQYF.

For this clonotype: A junction boundary mismatches the germline segment, possibly from a read error. The chain combines TRBV7-2 with TRBJ1-4; D ambiguous. From germline, CDR1 is SGHTA and CDR2 FQGNSA. The CDR3 sequence is 15 residues long. The DNA of the CDR3 is TGTGCCAACAGCCCGACGACACTGGCTAATGAAAAACTGTTTTTT. Translating it yields CANSPTTLANEKLFF.

This clonotype was seen many times. The chain is built from TRBV29-1 and TRBJ1-1, with no clear D. Trimming took 7 bases from V and 0 from J, leaving 12 bases between them. The CDR3 runs to 13 residues. Germline-derived CDR1 and CDR2 are SQVTM and ANQGSEA. The CDR3 DNA is TGCAGCGCTGCAGGTATCATGAACACTGAAGCTTTCTTT. This gives the protein CSAAGIMNTEAFF.

The gene calls are TRBV7-8 and TRBJ2-5; 8 nucleotides match TRBD2. The CDR3 consists of 15 residues. After removal of 6 bases from V and 2 bases from J, the junction contained 8 bases not matched to a gene. Germline V gene lookup returns CDR1 SGHVS and CDR2 FQNEAQ. CDR3 amino acids: CASSFLAGVQETQYF. Here the CDR3 DNA reads TGTGCCAGCAGTTTCCTAGCGGGTGTTCAAGAGACCCAGTACTTC.

This clonotype was observed many times. V gene TRBV24-1 combines with J gene TRBJ2-5; D ambiguous. The CDR3 has 13 amino acids. Trimming took 5 bases from V and 0 from J, leaving 6 bases between them. Per the germline V gene, CDR1 is KGHDR and CDR2 is SFDVKD. The CDR3 region has the DNA TGTGCCACCAGTGCATGGGACCAAGAGACCCAGTACTTC. This sequence encodes CATSAWDQETQYF.

The chain joins TRBV7-9 to TRBJ2-7, with TRBD1 as a possible D gene (6 bases). The CDR3 loop spans 12 amino acids. V lost 5 bases, J lost 7 bases, and 12 bases lay in between. The germline V gene encodes CDR1 SEHNR and CDR2 FQNEAQ (reference sequence). Written as DNA, the CDR3 is TGTGCCAGCAGCCAGGACAGTCTGGAGCAGTACTTC. Amino acid sequence: CASSQDSLEQYF.

This clonotype came up many times. This chain links TRBV19 with TRBJ1-1, with TRBD1 as a possible D gene (5 bases). With 5 bases removed from V and 7 bases from J, the gap between germline ends came to 14 bases. There are 13 residues in the CDR3. From germline, CDR1 is LNHDA and CDR2 SQIVND (reference sequence). In nucleotides, the CDR3 is TGTGCCAGTAGTGCCGAGACAGTACTTGAAGCTTTCTTT. Its translation is CASSAETVLEAFF. Complete variable domain (other parts from reference TRBV19 and TRBJ1-1): DGGITQSPKYLFRKEGQNVTLSCEQNLNHDAMYWYRQDPGQGLRLIYYSQIVNDFQKGDIAEGYSVSREKKESFPLTVTSAQKNPTAFYLCASSAETVLEAFFGQGTRLTVV.

This clonotype was seen a handful of times. The CDR3 nucleotides are TGTGCCAGCAGCCCCCTCGGCGGGACTAGGACTTTCGGCGAGCAGTACTTC. Its protein product is CASSPLGGTRTFGEQYF. The chain uses TRBV7-9 and TRBJ2-7; the match to TRBD2 covers 8 bases. The V and J ends lost 5 bases and 6 bases, in that order; junction bases with no gene match: 18. The CDR3 extends over 17 amino acids. The germline CDR1 and CDR2 sequences are SEHNR and FQNEAQ (reference sequence).

This clonotype was counted a single time. The V and J genes are TRBV29-1 and TRBJ1-2, with 7 bases that match TRBD1. The CDR3 is 11 residues long. V was pared by 8 bases and J by 4 bases, with 4 bases of the junction left unmatched. Germline CDR1 is SQVTM and CDR2 is ANQGSEA. As DNA, the CDR3 is TGCAGCTGGGACAGCACCTATGGCTACACCTTC. It codes for CSWDSTYGYTF.

There are a few counts of this clonotype. V and J are TRBV29-1 and TRBJ2-7; 7 bases are a match to TRBD1. The germline gives CDR1 SQVTM, CDR2 ANQGSEA. V trimming: 1 base; J trimming: 6 bases; junction bases outside the gene matches: 6. CDR3 length: 13 amino acids. CDR3 in DNA: TGCAGCGTTGAAGCCGGGGACAGCGCCGAGCAGTACTTC. Amino acid sequence: CSVEAGDSAEQYF.